This TCR beta chain originates from a study of shared clonotypes between healthy human individuals. CDR1 is MDHEN, CDR2 SYDVKM, per germline. This CDR3 is built from 15 residues. V trimming: 8 bases; J trimming: 2 bases; junction bases outside the gene matches: 7. With respect to this clone: Its cognate antigen is unknown.

CD8 cells regarded as naive lacked CD45RO, were positively chosen for CCR7, and omitted terminally differentiated effector memory CD45RA+ cells. At a deep level, the assay was run. Profiling relied on immunoSEQ multiplex PCR, and the TCRdb table lists in-frame clones only, not all of them. The table records hundreds of thousands of clones, nearly 97% of them present only once. Study-wide results and caveats: Owing to a small donor count, the genetic and exposure-history diversity represented was limited. Larger estimated richness was generally seen in naive subsets than in memory subsets.

The rearrangement joins TRBV28 to TRBJ2-3; 10 bases match TRBD1. Sequenced: naive CD8+ T cells sorted from blood. This TCR came from a woman between 25 and 40 years old in good health. DNA for the CDR3: TGTGCCAGCGGAATGACAGGGGGCACCACAGATACGCAGTATTTT. Translated, it gives CASGMTGGTTDTQYF.